This T cell receptor beta chain was retrieved from a study of CXCR3-negative and CXCR3-positive naive CD8 T cells. Notes on this clonotype: The antigen is not known.

The authors made the TRB cDNA libraries by 5' RACE using UMI labels. TCRdb reprocessed the 5' RACE reads, with one entry per CDR3 protein and no DNA. Recorded here are some 140,000 distinct CDR3 sequences; the top ten clones represent approximately 0.46%. Study-level points and caveats: TRB CDR3s were more hydrophobic in CXCR3-positive than in CXCR3-negative naive cells.

The CDR3 is made up of 18 amino acids. Germline V gene lookup returns CDR1 LGHNA and CDR2 YNFKEQ. The V and J genes are TRBV4-2 and TRBJ2-7; absent DNA, TCRdb's TRBD2 call cannot be checked. The sequenced material came from naive CXCR3+ CD8+ T cells from blood. As for subset: CD45RO-CCR7+CD27+CD95- naive CD8+ T cells expressing CXCR3 (TNR3+). This TCR derives from a human donor in good health. Some clones in this sample may be carry-over from other donors' samples. CDR3 amino acids: CASSQDYTGTSGSYEQYF.